This is a list of T cell receptor beta chains from one sample in a study of T cell repertoires in cytomegalovirus infection. TCRdb passed the reads through MiXCR, listing each CDR3 protein once. Of around 450,000 distinct CDR3 sequences in the sample, roughly 30% were seen once. The sample taken for sequencing was PBMCs. The receptors were gathered from a human donor in good health (CMV status not recorded). Some clones in this sample may be carry-over from other donors' samples. The CDR3 runs from the conserved cysteine through the conserved F or W. The D gene is left open where the match is weak. Rows give clone size only sometimes, using once, few, many, or a class for an expanded clone.

V gene	D gene	J gene	clone size	CDR3 DNA	CDR3 protein
TRBV5-1	TRBD1	TRBJ1-2	.	TGCGCCAGTTCGGACAGGGTAACAGATGGCTACACCTTC	CASSDRVTDGYTF
TRBV11-3	.	TRBJ2-1	many	TGTGCCAGCAGCTTCACGTACAGGGATGAGCAGTTCTTC	CASSFTYRDEQFF
TRBV7-2	.	TRBJ1-3	few	TGTGCCAGCAGCTTATTCCCCCCGGACAGAAAGAGCTCTGGAAACACCATATATTTT	CASSLFPPDRKSSGNTIYF
TRBV28	.	TRBJ2-7	few	TGTGCCAGCAGGCTTTCAGGGGACCCCTACGAGCAGTACTTC	CASRLSGDPYEQYF
TRBV11-2	TRBD1	TRBJ1-3	few	TGTGCCAGCAGCTTAGCGGGCAGGGGGACGAGCTCTGGAAACACCATATATTTT	CASSLAGRGTSSGNTIYF
TRBV18	TRBD1	TRBJ1-2	few	TGTGCCAGCTCACCAAGGGATCCGACAGGGAATGGCTACACCTTC	CASSPRDPTGNGYTF
TRBV28	.	TRBJ1-1	.	TGTGCCAGCAGTGTACCTAGAGAAGCTTTCTTT	CASSVPREAFF
TRBV19	.	TRBJ2-7	.	TGTGCCAGTGGCACAGGGCTAGGTGATTACGAGCAGTACTTC	CASGTGLGDYEQYF
TRBV15	.	TRBJ1-1	once	TGTGCCACCGGGAGACAGAGGAACACTGAAGCTTTCTTT	CATGRQRNTEAFF
TRBV10-3	.	TRBJ1-5	.	TGTGCCATCAGTGAGTCTGGGCAGGGACATCAGCCCCAGCATTTT	CAISESGQGHQPQHF
TRBV19	.	TRBJ1-5	many	TGTGCCAGTAGTCTCGACGCAGGGCAGCCCCAGCATTTT	CASSLDAGQPQHF
TRBV27	.	TRBJ1-2	few	TGTGCCAGCAGTTCAAATGTAGGGACCATCTATGGCTACACCTTC	CASSSNVGTIYGYTF
TRBV4-1	TRBD1	TRBJ1-2	few	TGCGCCAGCAGCGCCCCGGGACAGGGGGGAGCTAACTATGGCTACACCTTC	CASSAPGQGGANYGYTF
TRBV6-5	.	TRBJ2-7	few	TGTGCCAGCAGTTACGGTTGGGGGGCCAGGGAGCAGTACTTC	CASSYGWGAREQYF
TRBV29-1	TRBD1	TRBJ1-1	.	TGCAGCGCCCAAAGGGGTCCGGGACAGGGATCGGCTGAAGCTTTCTTT	CSAQRGPGQGSAEAFF
TRBV29-1	.	TRBJ1-2	.	TGCAGCGTTGATGTGGGGGATTCGGACTATGGCTACACCTTC	CSVDVGDSDYGYTF
TRBV24-1	.	TRBJ2-6	few	TGTGCCACCGGGAGACAGACAGGCTCTGGGGCCAACGTCCTGACTTTC	CATGRQTGSGANVLTF
TRBV7-2	TRBD2	TRBJ2-3	many	TGTGCCAGCAGCTTAGGGGGCGGGGGGGCCACAGATACGCAGTATTTT	CASSLGGGGATDTQYF
TRBV5-4	TRBD2	TRBJ2-1	few	TGTGCCAGCAGCCCTAGCGGGGGGGCGTATAGTGAGCAGTTCTTC	CASSPSGGAYSEQFF
TRBV11-2	.	TRBJ1-5	few	TGTGCCAGCAGCTTAGATGGGGGCCAGCCCCAGCATTTT	CASSLDGGQPQHF
TRBV16	.	TRBJ2-7	.	TGTGCCAGCAGCCCCGGTCTACTCACTAATGAGCAGTACTTC	CASSPGLLTNEQYF
TRBV19	.	TRBJ1-5	.	TGTGCCAGTAGTATAGTGGAACAGGCGAATCAGCCCCAGCATTTT	CASSIVEQANQPQHF